This T cell receptor (beta chain) comes out of a study of monozygotic twins with inflammatory bowel disease. The CDR3 runs 14 residues. As for this clonotype: Its antigen is still unknown.

Study-wide points: A reduction in TCRbeta diversity (inverse Simpson) was seen in IBD patients relative to healthy co-twins. A distinction between different T cell subtypes was not possible.

Each CDR3 protein gets one entry in TCRdb, which reprocessed the 5' RACE reads and gives no DNA. Recorded here are about 440,000 distinct CDR3 sequences; the top ten clones represent 2% to 3%. The rearrangement uses TRBV12-3 or TRBV12-4 and TRBJ2-2. The receptor comes from a human donor with ulcerative colitis or Crohn's disease, or a healthy co-twin of an affected twin (not recorded which). The sequenced material came from blood. The chain's CDR3 is CASSRERWTGELFF.